The 7 T cell receptor beta chains presented below share a single source sample, sequenced in a study of regulatory T cells in long-lasting Graves disease. The authors built TCR beta libraries using iRepertoire HTBI primers and Arm-PCR of CDR3 regions. TCRdb recomputed calls from the multiplex PCR reads with MiXCR, one row per CDR3 protein. Here the sample spans hundreds of thousands of distinct CDR3 sequences, roughly a sixth being singletons. Time point given: newly diagnosed GD, antithyroid drugs for less than 3 months. Following extraction of RNA from PBMCs, that RNA was used to make the TCR library. In addition, the sample was reused for a study of T cells in Graves' hyperthyroidism and ophthalmopathy.

The specimen comprised peripheral blood mononuclear cells (PBMCs), sampled at new diagnosis, from a patient treated with antithyroid drugs. The receptors derive from a man aged 40-49 years with Graves disease.

V is TRBV25-1 and J is TRBJ2-1; D ambiguous. Germline loops: CDR1 MGHDK, CDR2 SYGVNS. The CDR3 has 12 amino acids. V lost 4 bases to trimming and J lost 6 bases, with 7 bases between them. This CDR3 reads CASSGQPNEQFF. The CDR3 DNA reads as TGTGCCAGCAGTGGGCAGCCCAATGAGCAGTTCTTC.

In its sample, this clonotype was seen many times. This chain uses TRBV11-3 with TRBJ2-2, with 8 bases identical to TRBD1. In germline, CDR1 is SGHNT, CDR2 YENEEA. V lost 5 bases, J lost 4 bases, and 9 bases stayed unmatched. The CDR3 spans 16 residues. CDR3 bases: TGTGCCAGCAGCACCCGCCCCGGGACAGGCACCGGGGAGCTGTTTTTT. Its translation is CASSTRPGTGTGELFF.

This clonotype was seen many times. The chain carries TRBV6-2 or TRBV6-3 and TRBJ2-7, with 9 bases lining up with TRBD1. With V trimmed by 7 bases and J by 4 bases, 8 bases remained unmatched. The CDR3 is 14 amino acids. Germline CDR1 MNHEY, CDR2 SVGEGT. Here the CDR3 DNA reads TGTGCCAGCAAACTACAGGGGGCCGGGTACGAGCAGTACTTC. Protein sequence: CASKLQGAGYEQYF.

This clonotype has ten or more counts. The genes are TRBV12-3 or TRBV12-4 and TRBJ2-7; possibly TRBD1 or TRBD2 for D (5 bases each). V lost 6 bases and J 1 base, leaving 10 bases between the germline ends. The CDR3 has 13 amino acids. The CDR3 DNA reads as TGTGCCAGCAGGTTCGGGGCTTCCTACGAGCAGTACTTC. It codes for CASRFGASYEQYF.

This clonotype was counted a single time. This may arise from a read error, as a much more abundant clone is one base away. V usage is TRBV20-1 and J usage is TRBJ2-4; 11 nucleotides line up with TRBD2. CDR3 size: 14 residues. Germline CDR1 and CDR2: DFQATT and SNEGSKA (reference sequence). The CDR3 DNA is TGCAGTGCAAGTAGCGGGGGGGCCCACAATGAGCGGTTCTTC. It yields the protein CSASSGGAHNERFF.

This chain uses TRBV3-1 with TRBJ2-1; D is possibly TRBD1 or TRBD2 (5 bases each). Trimming cost V 4 bases and J 4 bases, with 11 bases left between them. Germline V gives CDR1 LGHDT, CDR2 YNNKEL (reference sequence). This CDR3 comprises 14 residues. This CDR3 reads CASSRTGAYNEQFF. CDR3 in DNA: TGTGCCAGCAGCCGTACCGGGGCTTACAATGAGCAGTTCTTC.

A few counts support this clonotype. This rearrangement joins TRBV4-3 to TRBJ2-5; 7 bases fit TRBD1. Trimming at V came to 0 bases and at J to 5 bases, leaving 3 bases not matched to a gene. The CDR3 has 14 residues. The germline gives CDR1 LGHNA, CDR2 YSLEER. The CDR3 reads CASSQDAQGETQYF. CDR3 in DNA: TGCGCCAGCAGCCAAGACGCACAGGGGGAGACCCAGTACTTC.